This T cell receptor beta chain was identified in a study of cytomegalovirus exposure and HLA in healthy donors. Broader study findings: Data from an earlier analysis indicated that most TCR beta V segments were productive either about 87% or about 30% of the time. CMV antigen specificity was confirmed in vitro for a few CMV-associated chains.

At collection, donors were nominally healthy, but unrecorded immune exposures were probable. The CDR3 loop spans 17 amino acids. V shed 4 bases and J shed 0 bases, with 19 bases lying between them. CDR1 and CDR2 (germline): SGHRS, YFSETQ. Researchers ran the PCR with 60 Vbeta and 13 Jbeta primers. Methods used by the authors: Roughly 11 million of the about 80 million unique TCR beta chains counted in a later analysis were shared. Clones were read by immunoSEQ multiplex PCR, and TCRdb kept only the in-frame ones, dropping some. V and J calls and clone size are given by that table; D and trimming were obtained from the DNA. The sample has under 150,000 clones, 78% seen once. Details on this clone: Its antigen is undetermined.

The sequenced sample was PBMCs. This TCR came from a male donor in good health and CMV-seronegative. The V gene is TRBV5-1, the J gene TRBJ1-1; D is unresolved. The chain's CDR3 is CASSTGLRGGMNTEAFF. The CDR3, as DNA: TGCGCCAGCAGCACCGGACTCCGCGGAGGCATGAACACTGAAGCTTTCTTT.